One T cell receptor (beta chain) is described in this entry. The antigen is unknown. The data were taken from a study of T-cell memory formation after mild COVID-19. Study-wide context: TCR clusters were mostly confined to one donor each.

From 5'RACE with constant-segment primers came TCR alpha and TCR beta cDNA libraries that carried sample barcodes and UMIs. TCRdb fed the 5' RACE reads into MiXCR, producing one record per CDR3 protein. The sample lists around 300,000 distinct CDR3 sequences; approximately 15% were seen once. General observations from the study: A second wave expanding day 15 to 37 was CD4+-biased; contracting clones were balanced. Some SARS-CoV-2-responding clones were already detected in memory before infection.

This CDR3 contains 16 residues. Per the germline V gene, CDR1 is LGHNA and CDR2 is YNFKEQ. The V end was cut by 1 base, the J end by 0 bases, with 10 bases between. This sequence originates from a man in his late teens or twenties who had mild COVID-19 (a few samples of this study predate the infection). Cell type and time point are not known. This chain connects TRBV4-2 to TRBJ1-3, with D possibly being TRBD1 (6 bases). Specimen: PBMCs or a T cell subset sorted from them (not recorded which). CDR3 region: CASSQVGDTSGNTIYF. CDR3 in DNA: TGTGCCAGCAGCCAAGTAGGGGACACCTCTGGAAACACCATATATTTT.